One sample yielded the 8 T cell receptor beta chains listed below, sequenced in a study of blood T cell repertoires in COVID-19. Sequencing used immunoSEQ multiplex PCR; TCRdb keeps in-frame clones, though not all of them. The table lists some 250,000 clones, 80% to 85% of them singletons. Material for sequencing was peripheral blood. The receptors were sampled from a man aged 40-55 years with acute or convalescent COVID-19.

The chain uses TRBV4-3 and TRBJ2-5; possible D gene TRBD1, 6 bases. Germline loops: CDR1 LGHNA, CDR2 YSLEER. Trimming took off 0 bases at V and 4 bases at J, with 12 bases between the two ends. The CDR3 has 15 amino acids. CDR3: CASSQDTGTRETQYF. Written as DNA, the CDR3 is TGCGCCAGCAGCCAAGATACAGGGACCCGAGAGACCCAGTACTTC.

The chain joins TRBV6-1 to TRBJ1-6; no firm D call. The CDR3 loop spans 13 amino acids. With 2 bases removed from V and 9 bases from J, the gap between germline ends came to 8 bases. Germline CDR1 is MNHNS and CDR2 is SASEGT. The CDR3 DNA reads TGTGCCAGCAGTGAAAGCCCGGTTTCACCCCTCCACTTT. Amino acids: CASSESPVSPLHF.

This chain joins TRBV7-6 and TRBJ2-7; 9 nucleotides match TRBD1. Germline-derived CDR1 and CDR2 are SGHVS and FNYEAQ. The CDR3 is 14 amino acids. With V trimmed by 3 bases and J by 4 bases, 4 bases remained unmatched. The CDR3 protein is CASSFGGQGYEQYF. In nucleotides, the CDR3 is TGTGCCAGCAGCTTCGGGGGACAGGGTTACGAGCAGTACTTC.

The V and J genes are TRBV11-2 and TRBJ2-7, with 7 bases fitting TRBD1. V dropped 8 bases and J dropped 1; count of bases not matched to a gene: 2. The CDR3 loop spans 12 amino acids. CDR1 SGHAT and CDR2 FQNNGV come from the germline V gene. The CDR3 bases are TGTGCCAGCGGGGGACAGTCCTACGAGCAGTACTTC. This gives the protein CASGGQSYEQYF.

The V and J genes are TRBV10-1 and TRBJ2-5; 9 bases align to TRBD1. CDR3 length: 14 amino acids. Trimming at V came to 0 bases and at J to 4 bases, leaving 0 bases not matched to a gene. CDR1 WNHNN and CDR2 SYGVQD come from the germline V gene (reference sequence). The CDR3 bases are TGCGCCAGCAGTGAGTCGGACAGGGGAGAGACCCAGTACTTC. Translated, it gives CASSESDRGETQYF.

The genes are TRBV6-5 and TRBJ1-5, with D unclear. The CDR3 loop spans 12 amino acids. V was cut by 8 bases and J by 9 bases, with 14 bases left in between. The germline gives CDR1 MNHEY, CDR2 SVGAGI. The CDR3 spells CASGKEIWPQHF. Here the CDR3 DNA reads TGTGCCAGCGGAAAGGAGATTTGGCCCCAGCATTTT.

The chain is built from TRBV6-1 and TRBJ1-1; weak D call: TRBD1 (5 bases). The germline CDR1 and CDR2 sequences are MNHNS and SASEGT. The V and J ends lost 3 bases and 6 bases respectively, with 14 bases between them. The CDR3 extends over 14 amino acids. The CDR3 DNA reads as TGTGCCAGCAGTGAGGGGCAGGGAGGGGCTGAAGCTTTCTTT. Protein product: CASSEGQGGAEAFF.

J is TRBJ2-3 and V is TRBV5-6, with D possibly matching TRBD1 (5 bases). This CDR3 is built from 13 residues. CDR1 and CDR2 from the germline V gene are SGHDT and YYEEEE. V was pared by 4 bases and J by 4 bases, with 10 bases between. The CDR3 sequence: CASSQQGSDTQYF. The CDR3 coding sequence is TGTGCCAGCAGCCAGCAGGGATCAGATACGCAGTATTTT.